At least ten counts were recorded for the clone carrying this T cell receptor beta chain. Its antigen is undetermined. This sample was taken from a study of CD8 T cells in ankylosing spondylitis. TCRdb processed the 5' RACE reads anew with MiXCR; each CDR3 protein has one entry. The sample has approximately 300,000 distinct CDR3 sequences, around 20% seen once. Study-level results: Some of the motif variants had earlier been found in reactive arthritis patients' fluid and blood. Significant enrichment of disease-linked clones was reported in matched ankylosing spondylitis synovial fluid. Disease-linked clones were CD8+ and relatively rare in peripheral blood. A TCR beta motif of seven or eight highly homologous variants appeared characteristic of ankylosing spondylitis blood.

Sequencing input: blood, either unsorted or a sorted T cell fraction (not recorded which). This sequence originates from a female donor with ankylosing spondylitis or in good health (not recorded which).

Written as DNA, the CDR3 is TGTGCCAGCAGTTTCAGGATTGTGAACTATGGCTACACCTTC. This translates into CASSFRIVNYGYTF. The chain combines TRBV12-3 or TRBV12-4 with TRBJ1-2, with unresolved D. V dropped 3 bases and J dropped 2 bases, with 10 bases sitting between them. The CDR3 consists of 14 residues.